Detailed here is one T cell receptor (beta chain). Authors' processing steps: By means of reference gene primer amplification, nucleated cell counts were estimated. Assay: immunoSEQ multiplex PCR; the TCRdb copy retains only in-frame clones and omits some. That table furnishes V, J and clone size, whereas the DNA furnished D and trimming. The sample records approximately 150,000 clones, approximately 83% being singletons. The sample is drawn from a study of blood T cell repertoires in COVID-19. Study context: Spain, Italy and the United States supplied samples that represented acute and convalescent COVID-19. PBMCs, B-cell-depleted T cells, or T cells were the source of the cDNA or gDNA that made up the material.

The CDR3 is 14 amino acids. The V gene's germline CDR1 is SQVTM and CDR2 ANQGSEA. The V and J ends lost 4 bases and 7 bases respectively, with 16 bases between them. The sample was peripheral blood. The sequence derives from a man in his 70s who had recovered from COVID-19. This chain connects TRBV29-1 to TRBJ2-2; tentatively, D is TRBD2 (7 bases). The CDR3 here is CSVAPGGQVGELFF. CDR3 nucleotide sequence: TGCAGCGTTGCCCCCGGGGGGCAGGTCGGGGAGCTGTTTTTT.